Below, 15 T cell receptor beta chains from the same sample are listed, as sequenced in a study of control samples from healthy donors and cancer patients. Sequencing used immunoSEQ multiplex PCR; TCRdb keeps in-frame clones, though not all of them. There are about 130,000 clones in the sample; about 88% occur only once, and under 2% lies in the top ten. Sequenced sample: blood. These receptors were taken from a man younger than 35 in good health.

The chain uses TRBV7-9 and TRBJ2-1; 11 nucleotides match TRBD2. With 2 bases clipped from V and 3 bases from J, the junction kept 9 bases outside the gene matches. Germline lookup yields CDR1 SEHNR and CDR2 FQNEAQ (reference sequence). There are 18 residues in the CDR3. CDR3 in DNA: TGTGCCAGCAGCTTATCCACTAGCGGGAGTCCGGACTACAATGAGCAGTTCTTC. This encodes CASSLSTSGSPDYNEQFF.

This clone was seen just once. Written as DNA, the CDR3 is TGTGCCAGCAGCCTAAACGTAAGGACTAGCGGATTCGGAGAGACCCAGTACTTC. The encoded protein is CASSLNVRTSGFGETQYF. V usage is TRBV7-3 and J usage is TRBJ2-5; TRBD2 aligns across 10 bases. CDR3 length: 18 residues. V trimming: 5 bases; J trimming: 4 bases; junction bases outside the gene matches: 16. CDR1 SGHTA and CDR2 FQGTGA come from the germline V gene.

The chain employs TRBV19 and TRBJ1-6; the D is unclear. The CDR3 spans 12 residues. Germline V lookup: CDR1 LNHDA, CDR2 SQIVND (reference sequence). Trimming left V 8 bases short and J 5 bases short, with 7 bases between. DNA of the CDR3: TGTGCCAGTCGAAGGGATAATTCACCCCTCCACTTT. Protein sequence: CASRRDNSPLHF.

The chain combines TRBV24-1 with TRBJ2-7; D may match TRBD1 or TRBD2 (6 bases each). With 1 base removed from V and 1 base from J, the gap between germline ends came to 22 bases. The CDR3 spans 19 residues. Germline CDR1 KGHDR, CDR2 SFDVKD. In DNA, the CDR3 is TGTGCCACCAGTGATTTCCTCCCCCCGAGTAGGGGGACTTCCTACGAGCAGTACTTC. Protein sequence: CATSDFLPPSRGTSYEQYF.

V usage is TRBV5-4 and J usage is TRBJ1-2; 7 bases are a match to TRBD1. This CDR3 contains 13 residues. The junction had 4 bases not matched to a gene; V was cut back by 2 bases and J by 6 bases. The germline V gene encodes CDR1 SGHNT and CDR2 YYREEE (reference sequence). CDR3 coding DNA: TGTGCCAGCAGCTTCGCACAGGGGAATGGCTACACCTTC. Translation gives CASSFAQGNGYTF.

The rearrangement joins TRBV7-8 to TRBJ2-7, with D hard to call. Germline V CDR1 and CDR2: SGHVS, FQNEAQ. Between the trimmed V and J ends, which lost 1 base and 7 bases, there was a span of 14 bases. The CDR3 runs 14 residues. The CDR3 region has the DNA TGTGCCAGCAGCTTAGGCGGATGGGGTCAGGAGCAGTACTTC. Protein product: CASSLGGWGQEQYF.

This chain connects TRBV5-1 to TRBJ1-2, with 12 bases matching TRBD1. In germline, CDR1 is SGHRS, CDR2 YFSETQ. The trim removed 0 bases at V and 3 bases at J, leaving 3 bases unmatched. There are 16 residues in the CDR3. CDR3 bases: TGCGCCAGCAGCTTGGAAGGGACAGGGGGCGACTATGGCTACACCTTC. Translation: CASSLEGTGGDYGYTF.

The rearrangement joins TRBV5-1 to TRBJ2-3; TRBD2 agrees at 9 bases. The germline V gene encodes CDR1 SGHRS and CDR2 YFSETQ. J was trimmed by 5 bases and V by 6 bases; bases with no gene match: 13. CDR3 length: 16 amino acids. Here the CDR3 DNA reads TGCGCCAGCACCCCACAGGGAGCGGGAGGAGGAGATACGCAGTATTTT. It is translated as CASTPQGAGGGDTQYF.

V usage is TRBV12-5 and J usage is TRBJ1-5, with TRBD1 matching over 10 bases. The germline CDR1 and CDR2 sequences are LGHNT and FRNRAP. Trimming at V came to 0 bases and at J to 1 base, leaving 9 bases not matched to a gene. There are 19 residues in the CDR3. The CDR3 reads CASGLVAGTGEGSNQPQHF. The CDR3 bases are TGTGCTAGTGGTTTGGTCGCCGGGACAGGGGAGGGAAGCAATCAGCCCCAGCATTTT. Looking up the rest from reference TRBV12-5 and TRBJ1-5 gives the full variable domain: DARVTQTPRHKVTEMGQEVTMRCQPILGHNTVFWYRQTMMQGLELLAYFRNRAPLDDSGMPKDRFSAEMPDATLATLKIQPSEPRDSAVYFCASGLVAGTGEGSNQPQHFGDGTRLSIL.

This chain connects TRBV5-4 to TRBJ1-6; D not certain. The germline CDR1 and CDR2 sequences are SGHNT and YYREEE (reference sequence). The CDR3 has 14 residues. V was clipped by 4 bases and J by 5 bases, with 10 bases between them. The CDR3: CASSAAHHNSPLHF. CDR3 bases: TGTGCCAGCAGCGCCGCACACCATAATTCACCCCTCCACTTT.

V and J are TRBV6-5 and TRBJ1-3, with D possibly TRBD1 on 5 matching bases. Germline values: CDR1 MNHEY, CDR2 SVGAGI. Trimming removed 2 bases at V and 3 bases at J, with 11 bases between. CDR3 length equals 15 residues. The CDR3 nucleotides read TGTGCCAGCAGTTACGGGAAGGGGTTTGGAAACACCATATATTTT. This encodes CASSYGKGFGNTIYF.

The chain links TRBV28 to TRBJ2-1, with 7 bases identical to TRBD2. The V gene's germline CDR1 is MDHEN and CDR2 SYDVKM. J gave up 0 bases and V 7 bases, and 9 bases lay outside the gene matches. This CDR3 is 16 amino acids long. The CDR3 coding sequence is TGTGCCAGCATTCCCCCGGGGGGTCCCTCCTACAATGAGCAGTTCTTC. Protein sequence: CASIPPGGPSYNEQFF. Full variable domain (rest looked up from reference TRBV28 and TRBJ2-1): DVKVTQSSRYLVKRTGEKVFLECVQDMDHENMFWYRQDPGLGLRLIYFSYDVKMKEKGDIPEGYSVSREKKERFSLILESASTNQTSMYLCASIPPGGPSYNEQFFGPGTRLTVL.

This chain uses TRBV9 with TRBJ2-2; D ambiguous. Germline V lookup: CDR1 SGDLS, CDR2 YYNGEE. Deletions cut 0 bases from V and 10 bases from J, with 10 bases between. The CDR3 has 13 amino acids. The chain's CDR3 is CASSVDAGVELFF. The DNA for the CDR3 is TGTGCCAGCAGCGTAGATGCTGGGGTGGAGCTGTTTTTT.

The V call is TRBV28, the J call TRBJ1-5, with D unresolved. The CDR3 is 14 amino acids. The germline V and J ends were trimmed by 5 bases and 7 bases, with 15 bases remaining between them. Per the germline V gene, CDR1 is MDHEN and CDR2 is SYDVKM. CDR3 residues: CASSIEGNWQPQHF. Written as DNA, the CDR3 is TGTGCCAGCAGTATAGAAGGTAACTGGCAGCCCCAGCATTTT. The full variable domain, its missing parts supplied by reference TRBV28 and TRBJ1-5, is DVKVTQSSRYLVKRTGEKVFLECVQDMDHENMFWYRQDPGLGLRLIYFSYDVKMKEKGDIPEGYSVSREKKERFSLILESASTNQTSMYLCASSIEGNWQPQHFGDGTRLSIL.

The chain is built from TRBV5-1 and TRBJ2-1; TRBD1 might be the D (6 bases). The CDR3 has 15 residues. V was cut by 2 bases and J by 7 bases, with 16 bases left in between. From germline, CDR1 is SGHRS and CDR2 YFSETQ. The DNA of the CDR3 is TGCGCCAGCAGCTTTGCAGGGGTGGTCGAGAATGAGCAGTTCTTC. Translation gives CASSFAGVVENEQFF.